The 20 T cell receptor beta chains in this list originate from one sample, sequenced in a study of blood T cell repertoires in COVID-19. Profiled with immunoSEQ multiplex PCR; TCRdb holds only in-frame clones, not every one. Here the sample spans about 200,000 clones, around 85% being singletons. Sequenced input: peripheral blood. Source of these receptors: a woman in her 70s with acute or convalescent COVID-19.

The CDR3 sequence: CASGLGATEAFF. The CDR3 DNA is TGTGCCAGCGGCCTAGGGGCCACTGAAGCTTTCTTT. J is TRBJ1-1 and V is TRBV12-3 or TRBV12-4, with D possibly matching TRBD1 (5 bases). The CDR3 is 12 residues long. V was pared by 8 bases and J by 4 bases, with 11 bases between.

This chain connects TRBV2 to TRBJ2-7; 10 bases align to TRBD1. The CDR3 covers 14 residues. V dropped 7 bases and J dropped 2; count of bases not matched to a gene: 5. Germline values: CDR1 SNHLY, CDR2 FYNNEI. CDR3 in amino acids: CASIRDRGTYEQYF. In DNA, the CDR3 is TGTGCCAGCATCCGGGACAGGGGAACCTACGAGCAGTACTTC.

This clone was found once. The chain has TRBV28 and TRBJ1-2; 9 bases are shared with TRBD1. V was pared by 6 bases and J by 4 bases, with 6 bases of the junction left unmatched. The CDR3 sequence is 14 residues long. Germline loops: CDR1 MDHEN, CDR2 SYDVKM. In DNA, the CDR3 is TGTGCCAGCAGGCCGGGACAGGGTGGCTATGGCTACACCTTC. It translates to CASRPGQGGYGYTF.

The rearrangement links TRBV10-1 to TRBJ2-7; TRBD1 matches at 9 bases. The trim removed 6 bases at V and 0 bases at J, leaving 12 bases unmatched. This CDR3 is built from 17 residues. Per the germline V gene, CDR1 is WNHNN and CDR2 is SYGVQD (reference sequence). CDR3 loop: CASSPGAGTGSSYEQYF. As DNA, the CDR3 is TGCGCCAGCAGCCCAGGAGCCGGGACAGGGAGCTCCTACGAGCAGTACTTC.

This clone was counted only a few times. This chain connects TRBV9 to TRBJ2-7, with 9 bases aligning to TRBD1. The germline CDR1 and CDR2 sequences are SGDLS and YYNGEE. The CDR3 totals 17 residues. V dropped 2 bases and J dropped 3; count of bases not matched to a gene: 12. The CDR3 protein is CASSVAQGARNYYEQYF. CDR3 coding DNA: TGTGCCAGCAGCGTGGCACAGGGGGCACGGAACTACTACGAGCAGTACTTC.

This clone appeared once. The genes are TRBV6-5 and TRBJ1-2; maybe TRBD1 (5 bases). CDR3 size: 14 residues. Trimming cost V 6 bases and J 7 bases, with 18 bases left between them. Looked up from germline, CDR1 is MNHEY and CDR2 is SVGAGI. The CDR3 spells CASSLSQYRFGYTF. The CDR3 nucleotides read TGTGCCAGCAGCCTAAGTCAATACAGGTTTGGCTACACCTTC.

The V gene is TRBV11-2, the J gene TRBJ2-5; TRBD1 might be the D (5 bases). Trimming shortened V by 5 bases and J by 0 bases, and 10 bases separated the two germline ends. CDR3 length: 14 residues. Germline assignment: CDR1 SGHAT and CDR2 FQNNGV. The CDR3 DNA sequence: TGTGCCAGCAGCCGGACAACGTACCAAGAGACCCAGTACTTC. This gives the protein CASSRTTYQETQYF.

The V gene is TRBV11-3, the J gene TRBJ2-1, with TRBD2 matching 8 bases. This CDR3 spans 16 amino acids. Germline V gives CDR1 SGHNT, CDR2 YENEEA. V shed 3 bases and J 6 bases; nucleotides not matched to a gene: 10. The CDR3 coding sequence is TGTGCCAGCAGCTTCGGAACGGGGGGGGGCCCCAATGAGCAGTTCTTC. This codes for CASSFGTGGGPNEQFF. Combining the CDR3 with reference TRBV11-3 and TRBJ2-1 gives the whole variable domain EAGVVQSPRYKIIEKKQPVAFWCNPISGHNTLYWYLQNLGQGPELLIRYENEEAVDDSQLPKDRFSAERLKGVDSTLKIQPAELGDSAVYLCASSFGTGGGPNEQFFGPGTRLTVL.

V gene TRBV25-1 combines with J gene TRBJ2-7, with D perhaps matching TRBD2 (5 bases). Per germline, CDR1 MGHDK and CDR2 SYGVNS. This CDR3 is 15 amino acids long. V lost 2 bases, J lost 2 bases, and 13 bases lay in between. The CDR3 sequence: CASSEQAVGPYEQYF. CDR3 sequence (DNA): TGTGCCAGCAGTGAACAAGCGGTGGGCCCCTACGAGCAGTACTTC.

The chain recombines TRBV5-4 with TRBJ2-7; possible D gene TRBD1, 6 bases. This CDR3 is 14 amino acids long. Trimming removed 1 base at V and 2 bases at J, with 10 bases between. Germline V gene lookup returns CDR1 SGHNT and CDR2 YYREEE (reference sequence). CDR3 bases: TGTGCCAGCAGCTTGAGGGGGTCGACCTACGAGCAGTACTTC. Protein sequence: CASSLRGSTYEQYF.

This chain connects TRBV15 to TRBJ2-1; TRBD2 matches 11 bases. After removal of 4 bases from V and 7 bases from J, the junction contained 12 bases not matched to a gene. The CDR3 extends over 17 amino acids. CDR1 is LNHNV and CDR2 is YYDKDF in the germline V gene (reference sequence). CDR3 nucleotides: TGTGCCACCAGCAAAGACTACGGGACTAGCGGACTTAATGAGCAGTTCTTC. It encodes CATSKDYGTSGLNEQFF.

V and J are TRBV28 and TRBJ1-5, with 8 bases lining up with TRBD1. Germline CDR1 is MDHEN and CDR2 is SYDVKM. The J segment lost 3 bases and the V segment lost 3 bases, leaving 4 bases of the junction unmatched. The CDR3 is 15 residues long. In nucleotides, the CDR3 is TGTGCCAGCAGTTTGTTACAGGGGGTCAATCAGCCCCAGCATTTT. Protein product: CASSLLQGVNQPQHF. Full variable domain (missing parts from reference TRBV28 and TRBJ1-5): DVKVTQSSRYLVKRTGEKVFLECVQDMDHENMFWYRQDPGLGLRLIYFSYDVKMKEKGDIPEGYSVSREKKERFSLILESASTNQTSMYLCASSLLQGVNQPQHFGDGTRLSIL.

V gene TRBV16 combines with J gene TRBJ2-1; 11 nucleotides agree with TRBD2. Germline loops: CDR1 KGHSY, CDR2 FQNENV. V shed 4 bases and J 7 bases; nucleotides not matched to a gene: 6. The CDR3 is made up of 15 amino acids. In DNA, the CDR3 is TGTGCCAGCAGCCCAACCAGGACTAGCGGGAATGAGCAGTTCTTC. Translation: CASSPTRTSGNEQFF.

The chain recombines TRBV24-1 with TRBJ2-1; TRBD1 matches 9 bases. CDR3 length: 12 residues. CDR1 is KGHDR and CDR2 is SFDVKD in the germline V gene. CDR3 nucleotides: TGTGCTTCCGGACAGGGGAGGGATGAGCAGTTCTTC. Its protein product is CASGQGRDEQFF.

This clone has more than one count but fewer than ten. The chain has TRBV5-6 and TRBJ1-6; 10 nucleotides agree with TRBD1. CDR3 size: 15 residues. Germline V gene sequence: CDR1 SGHDT, CDR2 YYEEEE. V lost 4 bases, J lost 7 bases, and 5 bases stayed unmatched. CDR3 in DNA: TGTGCCAGCAGCGCTACGACAGGGGGCAATTCACCCCTCCACTTT. Encoded protein: CASSATTGGNSPLHF.

For the CDR3, the DNA is TGCAGTGCTAGTTTAGCGGGGGGCCGCAATGAGCAGTTCTTC. Translated: CSASLAGGRNEQFF. This rearrangement joins TRBV20-1 to TRBJ2-1; the match to TRBD2 covers 10 bases. This CDR3 is 14 amino acids long. Germline V gene sequence: CDR1 DFQATT, CDR2 SNEGSKA (reference sequence). With V trimmed by 3 bases and J by 6 bases, 5 bases remained unmatched.

The chain is built from TRBV19 and TRBJ1-2, with D hard to call. V was cut by 6 bases and J by 8 bases, with 22 bases left in between. Germline lookup yields CDR1 LNHDA and CDR2 SQIVND (reference sequence). The CDR3 loop spans 15 amino acids. The CDR3 loop is CASSSAAVRVRGYTF. The CDR3 DNA reads TGTGCCAGTAGCTCGGCGGCGGTCCGAGTACGGGGCTACACCTTC.

V is TRBV11-3 and J is TRBJ2-4; 14 bases are a match to TRBD2. The V and J ends lost 0 bases and 9 bases, in that order; junction bases with no gene match: 4. Germline V gene data show CDR1 as SGHNT and CDR2 as YENEEA. This CDR3 comprises 16 residues. CDR3 in amino acids: CASSLEGTSGSVIQYF. Here the CDR3 DNA reads TGTGCCAGCAGCTTAGAAGGGACTAGCGGGAGTGTCATTCAGTACTTC.

Concerning this clone itself: An end of the junction differs from the germline gene, which may be a read error. The gene calls are TRBV5-1 and TRBJ1-6, with D perhaps matching TRBD1 (5 bases). CDR3 size: 15 residues. The V gene's germline CDR1 is SGHRS and CDR2 YFSETQ. The CDR3 loop reads CASNLESGGYSPLHF. DNA of the CDR3: TGCGCCAGCAACTTGGAATCCGGGGGATATTCACCCCTCCACTTT. Full variable domain (missing parts from reference TRBV5-1 and TRBJ1-6): KAGVTQTPRYLIKTRGQQVTLSCSPISGHRSVSWYQQTPGQGLQFLFEYFSETQRNKGNFPGRFSGRQFSNSRSEMNVSTLELGDSALYLCASNLESGGYSPLHFGNGTRLTVT.

This rearrangement joins TRBV18 to TRBJ1-4; D ambiguous. Trimming pared 10 bases from V and 7 bases from J, leaving 10 bases between. Germline V gene lookup returns CDR1 KGHSH and CDR2 LQKENI. This CDR3 contains 11 residues. Here the CDR3 DNA reads TGTGCCACCTCCGGGAGTGAAAAACTGTTTTTT. Amino acids: CATSGSEKLFF.